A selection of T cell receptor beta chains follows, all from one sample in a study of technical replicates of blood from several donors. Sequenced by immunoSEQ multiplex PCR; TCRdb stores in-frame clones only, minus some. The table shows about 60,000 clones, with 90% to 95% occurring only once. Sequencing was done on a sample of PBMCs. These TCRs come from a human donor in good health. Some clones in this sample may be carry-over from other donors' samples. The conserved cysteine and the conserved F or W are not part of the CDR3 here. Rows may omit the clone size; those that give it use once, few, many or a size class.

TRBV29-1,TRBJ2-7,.,SVEDGRGREQY
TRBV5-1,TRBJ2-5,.,ASSPRTSGGVETQY
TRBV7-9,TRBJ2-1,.,ASSTEGEQF
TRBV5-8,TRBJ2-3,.,ASSLGGGGDTQY
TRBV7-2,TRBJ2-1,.,ASSLSGGAGSNEQF
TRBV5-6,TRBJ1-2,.,ASSIPGRGSYGYT
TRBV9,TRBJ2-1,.,ASMVRAGPSSYNEQF
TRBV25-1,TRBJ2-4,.,ASGVAGQNIQY
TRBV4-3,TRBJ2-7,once,ASSQVGGTYEQY
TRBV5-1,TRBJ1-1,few,ASSATGGSTEAF
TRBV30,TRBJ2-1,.,AWKQGQGNIKQF
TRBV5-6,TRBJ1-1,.,ASSYGTDTEAF
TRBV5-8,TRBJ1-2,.,ASSLATDRGYGYT
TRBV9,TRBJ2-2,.,ASSGGPGLETGELF
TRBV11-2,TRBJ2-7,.,ASSFFYEQY
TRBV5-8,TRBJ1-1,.,ASSSGQGTNTEAF
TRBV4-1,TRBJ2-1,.,ASRDLAGGIYNEQF
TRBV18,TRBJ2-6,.,ASSPLNRAQAGANVLT
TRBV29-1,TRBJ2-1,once,SVPPQTTYNEQF
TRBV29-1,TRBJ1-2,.,SGQSDRDGYT
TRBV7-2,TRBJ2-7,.,ASSWKRDSYEQY
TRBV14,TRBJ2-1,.,ASSHLRLADNNEQF
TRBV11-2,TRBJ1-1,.,ASSLGPREGRAF
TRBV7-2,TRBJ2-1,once,ASSATSGSINEQF
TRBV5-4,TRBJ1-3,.,ASSAMTGGGNTIY
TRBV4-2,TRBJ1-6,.,ASSQRQDKDNSPLH
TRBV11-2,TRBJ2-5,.,ASSAVSYQETQY
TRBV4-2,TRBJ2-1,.,ASSQDSGRAVDEQF
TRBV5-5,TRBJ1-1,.,ASSGQGTQWNTEAF
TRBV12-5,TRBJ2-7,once,ASGIAGGSYEQY
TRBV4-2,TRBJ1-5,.,ASQGADQPQH
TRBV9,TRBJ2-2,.,ASSPEGQNTGELF
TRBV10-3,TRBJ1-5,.,AISESYSQGQPQH
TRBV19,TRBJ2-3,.,ASTSLWGGADTQY
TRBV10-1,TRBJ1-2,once,ASSEFRRDYGYT
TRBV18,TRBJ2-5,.,ASSHGTAPQETQY
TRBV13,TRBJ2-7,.,ASSSAGQGAYEQY
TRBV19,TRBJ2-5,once,ASSIGVTGETQY
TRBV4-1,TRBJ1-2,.,ASSPLGQGIYGYT
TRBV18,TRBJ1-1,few,ASSPGLLNTEAF